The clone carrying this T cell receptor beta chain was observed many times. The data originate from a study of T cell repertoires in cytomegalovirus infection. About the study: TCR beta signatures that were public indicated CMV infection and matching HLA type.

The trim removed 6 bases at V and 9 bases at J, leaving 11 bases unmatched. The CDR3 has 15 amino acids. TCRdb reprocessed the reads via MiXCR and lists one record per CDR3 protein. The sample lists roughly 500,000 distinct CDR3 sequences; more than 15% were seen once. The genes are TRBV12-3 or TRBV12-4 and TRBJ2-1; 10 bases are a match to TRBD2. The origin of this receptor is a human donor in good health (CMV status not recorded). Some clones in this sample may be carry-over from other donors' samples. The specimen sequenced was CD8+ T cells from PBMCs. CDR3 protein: CASRAAGGYVGEQFF. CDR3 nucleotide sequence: TGTGCCAGCAGGGCAGCGGGGGGGTATGTCGGTGAGCAGTTCTTC.